One T cell receptor (beta chain) is described in this entry. What it binds is unknown. Running of the assay took place at deep level. Here immunoSEQ multiplex PCR was the method, and the copy in TCRdb shows in-frame clones only, minus some. The table lists around 2.1 million clones, approximately 94% of them singletons. Selected positively for CCR7 and CD45RO-negative, naive CD8 cells excluded terminally differentiated effector memory CD45RA+ cells. Germline V lookup: CDR1 WSHSY, CDR2 SAAADI. The V and J ends lost 3 bases and 2 bases, in that order; junction bases with no gene match: 2. This CDR3 is 14 amino acids long. This record comes from a study of shared clonotypes between healthy human individuals. General observations from the study: Shared clonotypes across all four donors exceeded non-shared ones in generation probability.

Sequences were obtained from naive CD8+ T cells from PBMCs. The gene calls are TRBV10-2 and TRBJ1-2; 8 bases agree with TRBD1. This clonotype was obtained from a man between 18 and 29 years old in good health. Some clones in this sample may be carry-over from other donors' samples. In nucleotides, the CDR3 is TGCGCCAGCAGTGATTCAGGGGGCAACTATGGCTACACCTTC. This translates into CASSDSGGNYGYTF.